This T cell receptor beta chain emerged from a study of T cell changes during pregnancy in multiple sclerosis. The data were produced by immunoSEQ multiplex PCR, yet TCRdb's version contains in-frame clones alone and is incomplete. Of about 18,000 clones in the sample, around 82% were seen once. The germline V and J ends were trimmed by 2 bases and 0 bases, with 5 bases remaining between them. Germline-derived CDR1 and CDR2 are MNHEY and SVGAGI. The CDR3 sequence is 14 residues long. This clone was detected ten times or more. This sequence was found in a female donor in good health, enrolled as a control in a pregnancy study. Source: CD8+ T cells from peripheral blood mononuclear cells, taken in the third trimester of pregnancy. The gene calls are TRBV6-5 and TRBJ1-5; D gene uncertain. The CDR3 loop reads CASSYLNSNQPQHF. DNA for the CDR3: TGTGCCAGCAGTTACCTAAATAGCAATCAGCCCCAGCATTTT.